The rows below give T cell receptor beta chains drawn from one sample of a study of early stage breast cancer tumors. This table comes from immunoSEQ multiplex PCR, and its TCRdb copy is limited to in-frame clones, with some not included. This sample has some 7,800 clones, with roughly 77% found just once. Sequencing was performed on normal breast tissue next to the tumor. Receptors originate from a person between 55 and 69 years old with breast cancer. Both conserved end residues are part of each CDR3. The D gene is left open where the match is weak. Clone size is stated in some rows and not others, as once, few, many or a class when expanded.

v_gene: TRBV6-6; d_gene: -; abundance: -; j_gene: TRBJ1-3; CDR3nt: TGTGCCATTCACGGAGCTAGCTCTGGAAACACCATATATTTT; CDR3aa: CAIHGASSGNTIYF
v_gene: TRBV18; d_gene: -; abundance: -; j_gene: TRBJ2-3; CDR3nt: TGTGCCAGCACCTCCTCGGGGGATACGCAGTATTTT; CDR3aa: CASTSSGDTQYF
v_gene: TRBV19; d_gene: -; abundance: -; j_gene: TRBJ1-3; CDR3nt: TGTGCCAGTAGGGCGGGAGCTGGAAACACCATATATTTT; CDR3aa: CASRAGAGNTIYF
v_gene: TRBV5-4; d_gene: TRBD1; abundance: -; j_gene: TRBJ2-7; CDR3nt: TGTGCCAGCAGTCTACAGGGGAAGACACTCTCCTACGAGCAGTACTTC; CDR3aa: CASSLQGKTLSYEQYF
v_gene: TRBV6-5; d_gene: -; abundance: -; j_gene: TRBJ2-4; CDR3nt: TGTGCCGGCAGCCGCCCGGGCGAAAACATTCAGTACTTC; CDR3aa: CAGSRPGENIQYF
v_gene: TRBV20-1; d_gene: -; abundance: -; j_gene: TRBJ2-7; CDR3nt: TGCAGTGCCGGGACCACCTACGAGCAGTACTTC; CDR3aa: CSAGTTYEQYF
v_gene: TRBV6-1; d_gene: TRBD2; abundance: -; j_gene: TRBJ2-5; CDR3nt: TGTGCCAGCAAGACTAGCGGTGGGACGGAGACCCAGTACTTC; CDR3aa: CASKTSGGTETQYF
v_gene: TRBV28; d_gene: TRBD1; abundance: -; j_gene: TRBJ2-7; CDR3nt: TGTGCCAGCAGTTTAGCCCCCGGGACAGGGTACTTC; CDR3aa: CASSLAPGTGYF
v_gene: TRBV14; d_gene: -; abundance: -; j_gene: TRBJ1-4; CDR3nt: TGTGCCAGCAGCCGTCGGTCGGCCTACGGGAATGAAAAACTGTTTTTT; CDR3aa: CASSRRSAYGNEKLFF
v_gene: TRBV27; d_gene: TRBD2; abundance: -; j_gene: TRBJ2-1; CDR3nt: TGTGCCAGCAGTTCGACGACTAGCGGGATCGTCCATGAGCAGTTCTTC; CDR3aa: CASSSTTSGIVHEQFF
v_gene: TRBV6-1; d_gene: -; abundance: -; j_gene: TRBJ1-5; CDR3nt: TGTGCCAGCAGTGAAGGTGGCGGGGCAGGGAGTCAGCCCCAGCATTTT; CDR3aa: CASSEGGGAGSQPQHF
v_gene: TRBV19; d_gene: TRBD1; abundance: -; j_gene: TRBJ1-2; CDR3nt: TGTGCCAGTAGTCCGGGACAGGGGGCCCCTGGCTACACCTTC; CDR3aa: CASSPGQGAPGYTF
v_gene: TRBV7-9; d_gene: TRBD2; abundance: -; j_gene: TRBJ2-3; CDR3nt: TGTGCCAGCAGAAATCTAGCGGACACAGATACGCAGTATTTT; CDR3aa: CASRNLADTDTQYF
v_gene: TRBV27; d_gene: TRBD1; abundance: once; j_gene: TRBJ2-1; CDR3nt: TGTGCCAGCAGTTTATCCGGGACAGCCGTACACTTCTTC; CDR3aa: CASSLSGTAVHFF
v_gene: TRBV7-9; d_gene: -; abundance: -; j_gene: TRBJ1-6; CDR3nt: TGTGCCAGCAGCTTCCGACAGGAGAATTCACCCCTCCACTTT; CDR3aa: CASSFRQENSPLHF
v_gene: TRBV27; d_gene: -; abundance: -; j_gene: TRBJ1-1; CDR3nt: TGTGCCAGCAGTCCCCTGACGGCCCGGGGCACTGAAGCTTTCTTT; CDR3aa: CASSPLTARGTEAFF
v_gene: TRBV4-2; d_gene: -; abundance: -; j_gene: TRBJ2-3; CDR3nt: TGTGCCAGCAGCCAAGTTTTGGGAGACTATTTTCGCACAGATACGCAGTATTTT; CDR3aa: CASSQVLGDYFRTDTQYF
v_gene: TRBV19; d_gene: TRBD1; abundance: -; j_gene: TRBJ2-7; CDR3nt: TGTGCCAGTAGTAAAGACAGGGGTGTCAACGAGCAGTACTTC; CDR3aa: CASSKDRGVNEQYF
v_gene: TRBV14; d_gene: TRBD2; abundance: -; j_gene: TRBJ2-1; CDR3nt: TGTGCCAGCAGCCAAGGGACCGGACTAGTCCAGTTCTTC; CDR3aa: CASSQGTGLVQFF
v_gene: TRBV12-5; d_gene: TRBD1; abundance: -; j_gene: TRBJ1-5; CDR3nt: TGTGCTAGTGGTTTGGATAAAACGGGACAGGGTAATCAGCCCCAGCATTTT; CDR3aa: CASGLDKTGQGNQPQHF
v_gene: TRBV19; d_gene: -; abundance: few; j_gene: TRBJ1-2; CDR3nt: TGTGCCAGTAGTGAGGAACATGCTAACTATGGCTACACCTTC; CDR3aa: CASSEEHANYGYTF
v_gene: TRBV2; d_gene: TRBD2; abundance: -; j_gene: TRBJ2-7; CDR3nt: TGTGCCAGCAGCGGACTGGGACTAGCGGGAGCCGAGCAGTACTTC; CDR3aa: CASSGLGLAGAEQYF
v_gene: TRBV5-5; d_gene: -; abundance: -; j_gene: TRBJ1-1; CDR3nt: TGTGCCAGCAGGTGGGACCTGAACACTGAAGCTTTCTTT; CDR3aa: CASRWDLNTEAFF
v_gene: TRBV5-1; d_gene: -; abundance: -; j_gene: TRBJ1-6; CDR3nt: TGCGCCAGCGCCTCGGGTAAGGGGAATTCACCCCTCCACTTT; CDR3aa: CASASGKGNSPLHF
v_gene: TRBV6-5; d_gene: -; abundance: few; j_gene: TRBJ1-6; CDR3nt: TGTGCCAGCAGTTCCCGACCCCGATCACCCCTCCACTTT; CDR3aa: CASSSRPRSPLHF
v_gene: TRBV7-6; d_gene: -; abundance: -; j_gene: TRBJ2-7; CDR3nt: TGTGCCAGCAGCTTCCCTGTTTTGTTGGTTACCTACGAGCAGTACTTC; CDR3aa: CASSFPVLLVTYEQYF
v_gene: TRBV10-3; d_gene: -; abundance: -; j_gene: TRBJ1-2; CDR3nt: TGTGCCATCAGTATACAGGGATCAGGGTATGGCTACACCTTC; CDR3aa: CAISIQGSGYGYTF